The 32 T cell receptor beta chains below were found in one sample sequenced in a study of identifying expanded T cells in peripheral blood. Only in-frame clones appear in the TCRdb table, and some are missing; sequencing was by immunoSEQ multiplex PCR. The table lists approximately 130,000 clones, about 86% of them singletons, with approximately 8.9% in the top ten. Input material: blood. These receptors all stem from a person aged 18 to 75 in good health.

The genes are TRBV7-2 and TRBJ1-2; 9 bases line up with TRBD1. This CDR3 has 14 residues. CDR1 and CDR2 from the germline V gene are SGHTA and FQGNSA. Trimming at V came to 5 bases and at J to 8 bases, leaving 9 bases not matched to a gene. CDR3 amino acids: CASSNRDRVDGYTF. CDR3 nucleotide sequence: TGTGCCAGCAGCAACCGGGACAGGGTCGACGGCTACACCTTC.

The chain carries TRBV30 and TRBJ2-1; 10 bases fit TRBD2. Germline-derived CDR1 and CDR2 are GTSNPN and SVGIG (reference sequence). V trimming: 3 bases; J trimming: 5 bases; junction bases outside the gene matches: 4. CDR3 length: 14 amino acids. The CDR3 nucleotides are TGTGCCTGGAGGCTAGCGGGGGCCAACAATGAGCAGTTCTTC. It translates to CAWRLAGANNEQFF.

The rearrangement links TRBV19 to TRBJ2-1; D is ambiguous. The germline CDR1 and CDR2 sequences are LNHDA and SQIVND (reference sequence). The CDR3 loop spans 15 amino acids. V was trimmed by 3 bases and J by 1 base, leaving 10 bases between them. DNA of the CDR3: TGTGCCAGTAGTATTAGTCAAGGGTCCTACAATGAGCAGTTCTTC. Protein sequence: CASSISQGSYNEQFF.

This clone was detected once. The chain links TRBV4-1 to TRBJ2-3; D not resolved. Deletions cut 0 bases from V and 8 bases from J, with 12 bases between. The CDR3 has 14 residues. Germline CDR1 reads MGHRA; CDR2 reads YSYEKL. The CDR3 DNA is TGCGCCAGCAGCCAAGATTCGGGTCTGAGTACGCAGTATTTT. Its protein product is CASSQDSGLSTQYF.

The V gene is TRBV12-1, the J gene TRBJ1-4; TRBD1, as called in the table, went unchecked against the DNA. TRBV12-1 is a documented pseudogene. The CDR3 spans 14 residues. As DNA, the CDR3 is TGTGCCAGCAGCTTTCAGGGAAATTATGAAAAACTGTTTTTT. Amino acid sequence: CASSFQGNYEKLFF.

This clone was recorded only once. In DNA form, the CDR3 reads TGTGCCAGCTCACCATCGAGACAGGGGGTTGGAAACACCATATATTTT. This sequence encodes CASSPSRQGVGNTIYF. The rearrangement joins TRBV18 to TRBJ1-3; 9 nucleotides align to TRBD1. Germline V gene sequence: CDR1 KGHSH, CDR2 LQKENI. The trim removed 2 bases at V and 3 bases at J, leaving 5 bases unmatched. The CDR3 extends over 16 amino acids.

The V gene is TRBV6-6, the J gene TRBJ2-2; D gene ambiguous. Trimming removed 5 bases from V and 2 bases from J, with 12 bases in between. The CDR3 extends over 15 amino acids. Looked up from germline, CDR1 is MNHNY and CDR2 is SVGAGI (reference sequence). In DNA form, the CDR3 reads TGTGCCAGCAGTCGGGTAGAACTCAACACCGGGGAGCTGTTTTTT. This encodes CASSRVELNTGELFF.

The chain combines TRBV11-2 with TRBJ1-3, with D possibly being TRBD1 (5 bases). Trimming removed 4 bases at V and 2 bases at J, with 6 bases between. Germline values: CDR1 SGHAT, CDR2 FQNNGV. CDR3 length: 13 amino acids. CDR3 sequence: CASSSGPGNTIYF. CDR3 bases: TGTGCCAGCAGCTCGGGACCTGGAAACACCATATATTTT.

This rearrangement joins TRBV7-3 to TRBJ2-5; TRBD2 aligns across 12 bases. V shed 4 bases and J 2 bases; nucleotides not matched to a gene: 8. There are 17 residues in the CDR3. Per the germline V gene, CDR1 is SGHTA and CDR2 is FQGTGA. The DNA for the CDR3 is TGTGCCAGCAGCTCCGCTAGCGGGAGGGCCCTTCAAGAGACCCAGTACTTC. This encodes CASSSASGRALQETQYF.

V is TRBV5-1 and J is TRBJ1-1; 8 bases line up with TRBD1. V shed 0 bases and J 6 bases; nucleotides not matched to a gene: 4. The CDR3 has 14 residues. From germline, CDR1 is SGHRS and CDR2 YFSETQ. The CDR3 coding sequence is TGCGCCAGCAGCTTGGCCTGGACAGGGCCTGAAGCTTTCTTT. This codes for CASSLAWTGPEAFF.

The genes are TRBV5-1 and TRBJ2-7; D tentatively reads TRBD1 or TRBD2 (7 bases each). Trimming left V 9 bases short and J 6 bases short, with 19 bases between. The CDR3 spans 13 residues. The germline CDR1 and CDR2 sequences are SGHRS and YFSETQ. The CDR3 loop reads CATRSGGAGEQYF. The CDR3, as DNA: TGCGCCACCAGATCAGGGGGGGCTGGCGAGCAGTACTTC. Full variable domain (rest looked up from reference TRBV5-1 and TRBJ2-7): KAGVTQTPRYLIKTRGQQVTLSCSPISGHRSVSWYQQTPGQGLQFLFEYFSETQRNKGNFPGRFSGRQFSNSRSEMNVSTLELGDSALYLCATRSGGAGEQYFGPGTRLTVT.

This clone was recorded once. The J gene is TRBJ2-2, the V gene TRBV6-5; perhaps TRBD1 as D (6 bases). This CDR3 is built from 16 residues. CDR1 MNHEY and CDR2 SVGAGI come from the germline V gene. V gave up 2 bases and J gave up 2 bases, with 12 bases separating them. The CDR3 nucleotides are TGTGCCAGCAGTTACACCGGACAGCCCAACACCGGGGAGCTGTTTTTT. This codes for CASSYTGQPNTGELFF.

The rearrangement links TRBV2 to TRBJ1-6; D perhaps matches TRBD1 (6 bases). Trimming took 3 bases from V and 9 from J, leaving 15 bases between them. Germline loops: CDR1 SNHLY, CDR2 FYNNEI. The CDR3 covers 15 residues. In DNA, the CDR3 is TGTGCCAGCAGTGAGAGGGACACCCTTAGTTCACCCCTCCACTTT. It is translated as CASSERDTLSSPLHF.

The V call is TRBV29-1, the J call TRBJ2-2, with a possible D match to TRBD1 (6 bases). CDR3 length: 16 amino acids. V lost 4 bases and J 2 bases, leaving 17 bases between the germline ends. In germline, CDR1 is SQVTM, CDR2 ANQGSEA. The CDR3 nucleotides read TGCAGCGTTGCGGCAGGGGCGAACCGTAACACCGGGGAGCTGTTTTTT. This translates into CSVAAGANRNTGELFF.

The V gene is TRBV7-9, the J gene TRBJ1-4; D remains ambiguous. This CDR3 is built from 12 residues. Trimming cost V 10 bases and J 8 bases, with 14 bases left between them. Germline-derived CDR1 and CDR2 are SEHNR and FQNEAQ (reference sequence). The CDR3 nucleotides are TGTGCCATACTTGGGCGAAGCGAAAAACTGTTTTTT. Amino acid sequence: CAILGRSEKLFF.

This sequence joins TRBV9 and TRBJ2-3; D gene ambiguous. The CDR3 is made up of 15 amino acids. Trimming took 4 bases from V and 9 from J, leaving 21 bases between them. From germline, CDR1 is SGDLS and CDR2 YYNGEE. DNA of the CDR3: TGTGCCAGCAGCCCAGACGGCCGCTTTTACGGGACGCAGTATTTT. It codes for CASSPDGRFYGTQYF.

This clone appeared once. The chain uses TRBV6-6 and TRBJ2-1, with TRBD2 matching over 11 bases. V lost 5 bases to trimming and J lost 10 bases; unmatched junction nucleotides: 7. CDR3 length equals 14 residues. CDR1 and CDR2 from the germline V gene are MNHNY and SVGAGI (reference sequence). The CDR3 DNA sequence: TGTGCCAGCAGTGTTAGCGGGAGGGCCTGGGAGCAGTTCTTC. It is translated as CASSVSGRAWEQFF.

V usage is TRBV28 and J usage is TRBJ1-1; D remains unclear. V was clipped by 6 bases and J by 1 base, with 6 bases between them. The CDR3 is 12 amino acids. The germline V gene encodes CDR1 MDHEN and CDR2 SYDVKM. The CDR3 reads CASSQRNTEAFF. CDR3 DNA: TGTGCCAGCAGCCAACGGAACACTGAAGCTTTCTTT.

The V gene is TRBV13, the J gene TRBJ2-5, with D unresolved. This CDR3 is built from 13 residues. The V gene's germline CDR1 is PRHDT and CDR2 FYEKMQ (reference sequence). The germline V and J ends were trimmed by 7 bases and 4 bases, with 13 bases remaining between them. In DNA, the CDR3 is TGTGCCAGCACCTCGGCCCCGGGAGAGACCCAGTACTTC. Protein sequence: CASTSAPGETQYF. The full variable domain, its missing parts supplied by reference TRBV13 and TRBJ2-5, is AAGVIQSPRHLIKEKRETATLKCYPIPRHDTVYWYQQGPGQDPQFLISFYEKMQSDKGSIPDRFSAQQFSDYHSELNMSSLELGDSALYFCASTSAPGETQYFGPGTRLLVL.

This clone appeared a single time. The rearrangement joins TRBV6-4 to TRBJ2-3, with D perhaps matching TRBD2 (5 bases). Germline CDR1 is MRHNA and CDR2 is SNTAGT. Trimming took 5 bases from V and 3 from J, leaving 9 bases between them. This CDR3 is 13 amino acids long. The CDR3 protein is CASSLRLTDTQYF. The CDR3 region has the DNA TGTGCCAGCAGTTTGAGACTAACAGATACGCAGTATTTT.

This chain uses TRBV9 with TRBJ2-6; 7 positions agree with TRBD1. V dropped 3 bases and J dropped 0; count of bases not matched to a gene: 12. Looked up from germline, CDR1 is SGDLS and CDR2 is YYNGEE. The CDR3 length is 19 residues. DNA for the CDR3: TGTGCCAGCAGCGCCGCCAGGACAGGCCCGAGCTCTGGGGCCAACGTCCTGACTTTC. This codes for CASSAARTGPSSGANVLTF.

Only one count was recorded for this clone. The chain has TRBV29-1 and TRBJ2-3; weak D call: TRBD1 (6 bases). Trimming removed 5 bases at V and 2 bases at J, with 14 bases between. The CDR3 totals 14 residues. Germline-derived CDR1 and CDR2 are SQVTM and ANQGSEA. CDR3 nucleotides: TGCAGCGTTAGGGGGTACGTCCTCACAGATACGCAGTATTTT. Its protein is CSVRGYVLTDTQYF.

This clone was observed a few times. The chain carries TRBV6-1 and TRBJ1-2; D is ambiguous. Trimming pared 6 bases from V and 8 bases from J, leaving 13 bases between. The CDR3 has 12 amino acids. Germline V gene data show CDR1 as MNHNS and CDR2 as SASEGT. The CDR3 loop is CASRDGLLGYTF. Here the CDR3 DNA reads TGTGCCAGCAGGGACGGGCTTCTCGGCTACACCTTC.

A note on this clone: Other DNA sequences in this sample translate to the same CDR3. CDR3 sequence (DNA): TGTGCCAGCAGGCGACAGGGAACACCGAACACTGAAGCTTTCTTT. Translation gives CASRRQGTPNTEAFF. The chain carries TRBV2 and TRBJ1-1; 7 bases agree with TRBD1. CDR3 size: 15 residues. Unmatched junction bases numbered 8, after V lost 6 bases and J lost 1 base. Germline V lookup: CDR1 SNHLY, CDR2 FYNNEI.

J is TRBJ1-5 and V is TRBV2; D not resolved. Trimming took 9 bases from V and 5 from J, leaving 17 bases between them. Germline V CDR1 and CDR2: SNHLY, FYNNEI. The CDR3 totals 14 residues. The chain's CDR3 is CASLEGEGDQPQHF. For the CDR3, the DNA is TGTGCCAGTCTCGAGGGAGAGGGCGATCAGCCCCAGCATTTT.

The V and J genes are TRBV6-5 and TRBJ1-1; TRBD1 matches 8 bases. The CDR3 has 15 amino acids. Germline values: CDR1 MNHEY, CDR2 SVGAGI. The J segment lost 4 bases and the V segment lost 7 bases, leaving 11 bases of the junction unmatched. CDR3 DNA sequence: TGTGCCAGCAACACGGGGGGGCAGGGGGCCACTGAAGCTTTCTTT. Translated, it gives CASNTGGQGATEAFF.

The V gene is TRBV27, the J gene TRBJ2-5; the D gene is possibly TRBD1 (5 bases). Germline CDR1 and CDR2: MNHEY and SMNVEV (reference sequence). V shed 7 bases and J shed 5 bases, with 11 bases lying between them. This CDR3 contains 12 residues. CDR3 loop: CASTDMDETQYF. Here the CDR3 DNA reads TGTGCCAGCACGGACATGGACGAGACCCAGTACTTC.

The V and J genes are TRBV5-1 and TRBJ2-1; 8 nucleotides line up with TRBD1. Germline assignment: CDR1 SGHRS and CDR2 YFSETQ. The V gene end was trimmed by 1 base and the J gene end by 8 bases; junction bases not matched to a gene: 5. CDR3 length: 14 amino acids. CDR3 DNA sequence: TGCGCCAGCAGCTTGTTCCAGGGGGCGGATGAGCAGTTCTTC. Protein product: CASSLFQGADEQFF. Combining the CDR3 with reference TRBV5-1 and TRBJ2-1 gives the whole variable domain KAGVTQTPRYLIKTRGQQVTLSCSPISGHRSVSWYQQTPGQGLQFLFEYFSETQRNKGNFPGRFSGRQFSNSRSEMNVSTLELGDSALYLCASSLFQGADEQFFGPGTRLTVL.

The chain joins TRBV18 to TRBJ2-7; 12 nucleotides align to TRBD2. Looked up from germline, CDR1 is KGHSH and CDR2 is LQKENI. V shed 4 bases, J shed 0 bases, and the junction held 7 bases outside the gene matches. The CDR3 sequence is 17 residues long. The CDR3 nucleotides read TGTGCCAGCTCACGAACTAGCGGGGGGAGCTTCTCCTACGAGCAGTACTTC. Its protein product is CASSRTSGGSFSYEQYF.

The chain is built from TRBV4-2 and TRBJ2-7; possible D gene TRBD2, 5 bases. Trimming left V 2 bases short and J 2 bases short, with 13 bases between. Germline CDR1 and CDR2: LGHNA and YNFKEQ. The CDR3 is made up of 15 amino acids. CDR3 sequence: CASSQSQRPPYEQYF. DNA of the CDR3: TGTGCCAGCAGCCAATCCCAGCGGCCACCCTACGAGCAGTACTTC.

The chain is built from TRBV19 and TRBJ2-7, with 10 bases fitting TRBD2. V was clipped by 4 bases and J by 1 base; unmatched bases: 7. This CDR3 is built from 16 residues. Germline CDR1 LNHDA, CDR2 SQIVND (reference sequence). This CDR3 is CASSNPPSGGSYEQYF. The CDR3 DNA follows: TGTGCCAGTAGTAACCCCCCTAGCGGGGGATCCTACGAGCAGTACTTC.

This clone was detected only a few times. The rearrangement uses TRBV9 and TRBJ1-5, with a weak D call TRBD1 (6 bases). In germline, CDR1 is SGDLS, CDR2 YYNGEE. The CDR3 has 13 amino acids. The V gene lost 7 bases and the J gene lost 5 bases, with 13 bases spanning the gap. The CDR3 nucleotides are TGTGCCAGCGGCCCCAGGGGTTATCAGCCCCAGCATTTT. It is translated as CASGPRGYQPQHF.